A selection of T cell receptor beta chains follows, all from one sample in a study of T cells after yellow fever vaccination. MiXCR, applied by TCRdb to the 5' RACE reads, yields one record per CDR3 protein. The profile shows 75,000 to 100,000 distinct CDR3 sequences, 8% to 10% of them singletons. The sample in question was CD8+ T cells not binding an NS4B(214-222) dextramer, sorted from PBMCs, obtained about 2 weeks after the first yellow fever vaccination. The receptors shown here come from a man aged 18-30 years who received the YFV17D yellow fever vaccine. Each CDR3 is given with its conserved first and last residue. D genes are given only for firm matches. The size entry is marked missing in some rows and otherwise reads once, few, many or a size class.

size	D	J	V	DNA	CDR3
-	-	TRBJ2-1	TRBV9	TGTGCCAGCAGCGTAGAGGGCGTGTTCGATGAGCAGTTCTTC	CASSVEGVFDEQFF
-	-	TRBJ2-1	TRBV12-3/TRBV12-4	TGTGCCAGCAGTTTAGGGATGGATGAGCAGTTCTTC	CASSLGMDEQFF
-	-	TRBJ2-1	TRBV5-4	TGTGCCAGCGGCCCTGGACTCGGCTACTATGAGCAGTTCTTC	CASGPGLGYYEQFF
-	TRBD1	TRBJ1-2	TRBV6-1	TGTGCCAGCAGTCCCGGGACAGGGAACTATGGCTACACCTTC	CASSPGTGNYGYTF
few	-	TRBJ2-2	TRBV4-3	TGCGCCAGCAGCCAAGATGGTGACAGGTTCACCGGGGAGCTGTTTTTT	CASSQDGDRFTGELFF
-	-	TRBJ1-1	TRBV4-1	TGCGCCAGCAGCCAACCGAACAGGGAACTACCGACTGAAGCTTTCTTT	CASSQPNRELPTEAFF
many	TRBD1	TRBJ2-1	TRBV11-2	TGTGCCAGCAGCCGTGGGACAGGGGGCTTTGAGCAGTTCTTC	CASSRGTGGFEQFF
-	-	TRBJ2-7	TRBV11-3	TGTGCCAGCAGCTTAGGACAGAACTACGAGCAGTACTTC	CASSLGQNYEQYF
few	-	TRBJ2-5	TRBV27	TGTGCCAGCAGTCCGATCGCACAGGGGGGGACCCAAGAGACCCAGTACTTC	CASSPIAQGGTQETQYF
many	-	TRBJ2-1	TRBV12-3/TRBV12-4	TGTGCCAGCAGTTGGGGCCTTGGGACCCACAATGAGCAGTTCTTC	CASSWGLGTHNEQFF
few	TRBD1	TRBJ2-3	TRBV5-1	TGCGCCAGCAGATTCAGCATATCGACAGGGGCCCCAGATACGCAGTATTTT	CASRFSISTGAPDTQYF
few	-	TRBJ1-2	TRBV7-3	TGTGCCAGCAGCTTAGGAGGGAACCGGGGCTACACCTTC	CASSLGGNRGYTF